This entry describes one T cell receptor (beta chain). This CDR3 is built from 14 residues. The V and J ends lost 6 bases and 13 bases, in that order; junction bases with no gene match: 13. Germline V gives CDR1 MNHEY, CDR2 SVGAGI. These data originate in a study of blood T cell repertoires in COVID-19. Study processing details: Cell counts per sample came from amplifying reference gene primers. The assay was immunoSEQ multiplex PCR, and TCRdb's table has in-frame clones only and misses some. The DNA was the basis for D and trimming; V, J and clone size are from that table. The sample shows over 45,000 clones, 87% of them seen only once.

This chain joins TRBV6-5 and TRBJ1-1; 11 bases match TRBD1. This TCR was sampled from a man in his fifties or sixties with active COVID-19. Specimen: peripheral blood. The CDR3 spells CASSTTGTGGRSFF. CDR3 DNA sequence: TGTGCCAGCAGCACAACCGGGACAGGGGGGAGGAGTTTCTTT.